The clone carrying this TCR beta chain was counted between two and nine times. The ends lost 4 bases at V and 4 bases at J; junction bases unmatched: 4. From germline, CDR1 is SGDLS and CDR2 YYNGEE. This CDR3 is built from 14 residues. The data belong to a study of shared clonotypes between healthy human individuals. Repertoires were generated with immunoSEQ multiplex PCR, while TCRdb's copy carries only in-frame clones and drops some. The table records 950,000 to 1,300,000 clones, around 75% of them present only once. The rearrangement joins TRBV9 to TRBJ2-3; 9 bases map to TRBD1. The sample consisted of memory CD4+ T cells sorted from blood. Sample subset: CD45RA-negative fraction. This TCR was sampled from a man between 18 and 35 years old in good health. This CDR3 is CASSPRQGADTQYF. The CDR3 DNA is TGTGCCAGCAGCCCCCGACAGGGGGCAGATACGCAGTATTTT. Variable domain in full (rest from reference TRBV9 and TRBJ2-3): DSGVTQTPKHLITATGQRVTLRCSPRSGDLSVYWYQQSLDQGLQFLIQYYNGEERAKGNILERFSAQQFPDLHSELNLSSLELGDSALYFCASSPRQGADTQYFGPGTRLTVL.